One and the same sample provided the 26 T cell receptor beta chains below, sequenced in a study of post-analysis software for immune sequencing data. Study-level results: Comparison of patients with controls showed roughly five TRBV segments more frequent in patients, TRBV5-6, TRBV5-1 and TRBV20-1 among them.

Sequencing libraries made from TCR beta cDNA carried unique molecular identifiers. From the PCR reads, TCRdb called clonotypes with MiXCR, one entry per CDR3 protein. This sample carries roughly 400,000 distinct CDR3 sequences, 39% of them seen once, and the ten largest clones take 6% to 9%. These receptors have no known antigen. Sequencing was carried out using blood. The origin of the receptors is a girl aged 2 to 10 with multiple sclerosis.

V is TRBV10-3 and J is TRBJ2-3; either TRBD1 or TRBD2 may fit D (7 bases each). The germline V and J ends were trimmed by 5 bases and 2 bases, with 29 bases remaining between them. CDR1 ENHRY and CDR2 SYGVKD come from the germline V gene. This CDR3 is 20 amino acids long. The CDR3 region is CAISNPGGLAALENTDTQYF. CDR3 nucleotide sequence: TGTGCCATCAGTAACCCAGGGGGGCTAGCGGCCTTGGAGAACACAGATACGCAGTATTTT.

The chain links TRBV7-9 to TRBJ2-7; TRBD1 agrees at 9 bases. The J call may be incorrect, as the DNA end agrees better with TRBJ2-5. CDR1 is SEHNR, CDR2 FQNEAQ, per germline (reference sequence). CDR3 length equals 14 residues. DNA of the CDR3: TGTGCCAGCATCTGGGGACAGGGAGAAGAGACCCAGTACTTC. It specifies CASIWGQGEETQYF.

The J gene is TRBJ1-2, the V gene TRBV29-1, with D maybe TRBD1 (5 bases). V lost 3 bases, J lost 8 bases, and 16 bases lay in between. From germline, CDR1 is SQVTM and CDR2 ANQGSEA. The CDR3 is 13 residues long. In DNA form, the CDR3 reads TGCAGCGTTGATCAGGGATCCCTCTGGGGCTACACCTTC. It yields the protein CSVDQGSLWGYTF.

The gene calls are TRBV20-1 and TRBJ2-5; 8 bases align to TRBD2. This CDR3 spans 15 amino acids. V was clipped by 0 bases and J by 11 bases; unmatched bases: 14. Germline V CDR1 and CDR2: DFQATT, SNEGSKA (reference sequence). The DNA of the CDR3 is TGCAGTGCTAGAGATTATAAGCGGGAGTACAATGAGCAGTACTTC. It is translated as CSARDYKREYNEQYF.

There are a few counts of this clonotype. The chain combines TRBV29-1 with TRBJ2-4, with unresolved D. Judging by the DNA end, TRBJ2-7 fits better; the J call may be wrong. Per the germline V gene, CDR1 is SQVTM and CDR2 is ANQGSEA. This CDR3 is built from 12 residues. The CDR3 bases are TGCAGCGTTCGGGCTGGCCCCTACGAGCAGTACTTC. This codes for CSVRAGPYEQYF.

The chain joins TRBV7-2 to TRBJ1-4, with a weak D call TRBD1 (6 bases). Trimming pared 5 bases from V and 1 base from J, leaving 23 bases between. The germline V gene encodes CDR1 SGHTA and CDR2 FQGNSA. This CDR3 region has 19 residues. The CDR3 coding sequence is TGTGCCAGCAGCGACTATCCCAGGGGACGGGGCTTAACTAATGAAAAACTGTTTTTT. Translated, it gives CASSDYPRGRGLTNEKLFF. Complete variable domain (other parts from reference TRBV7-2 and TRBJ1-4): GAGVSQSPSNKVTEKGKDVELRCDPISGHTALYWYRQSLGQGLEFLIYFQGNSAPDKSGLPSDRFSAERTGGSVSTLTIQRTQQEDSAVYLCASSDYPRGRGLTNEKLFFGSGTQLSVL.

This clonotype was recorded a few times. This CDR3 is CASSTGQPGLSYGYTF. The CDR3 DNA follows: TGTGCCAGCAGTACTGGACAGCCGGGTCTAAGCTATGGCTACACCTTC. The chain has TRBV12-3 or TRBV12-4 and TRBJ1-2, with a possible D match to TRBD1 (6 bases). This CDR3 comprises 16 residues. V was clipped by 5 bases and J by 4 bases, with 20 bases between them.

This clonotype was seen a few times. V gene TRBV10-3 combines with J gene TRBJ1-5, with 8 nucleotides matching TRBD1. The CDR3 runs to 13 residues. The germline V gene has CDR1 ENHRY and CDR2 SYGVKD. The junction had 9 bases not matched to a gene; V was cut back by 11 bases and J by 6 bases. This CDR3 reads CASRRGQGQPQHF. In DNA form, the CDR3 reads TGTGCCTCCCGCAGGGGGCAAGGTCAGCCCCAGCATTTT.

This clonotype turned up a few times. The chain joins TRBV6-5 to TRBJ2-7, with TRBD2 as a possible D gene (5 bases). In germline, CDR1 is MNHEY, CDR2 SVGAGI. This CDR3 is 14 amino acids long. Trimming stripped 2 bases from V and 4 bases from J, with 12 bases between. The CDR3 region is CASSYTGSSYEQYF. DNA of the CDR3: TGTGCCAGCAGTTACACGGGGAGCTCTTACGAGCAGTACTTC.

This clonotype was picked up a small number of times. The chain is built from TRBV6-1 and TRBJ2-7; tentative D call: TRBD1 (6 bases). The CDR3 spans 15 residues. Germline-derived CDR1 and CDR2 are MNHNS and SASEGT. Trimming took 3 bases from V and 0 from J, leaving 12 bases between them. DNA of the CDR3: TGTGCCAGCAGTGAGTGGACGGACAGCTCCTACGAGCAGTACTTC. It specifies CASSEWTDSSYEQYF.

This clonotype was recorded a few times. This sequence joins TRBV25-1 and TRBJ2-4; D possibly matches TRBD1 or TRBD2 (5 bases each). V was shortened by 3 bases and J by 0 bases, with 15 bases between the two germline ends. The CDR3 is made up of 17 amino acids. From germline, CDR1 is MGHDK and CDR2 SYGVNS. CDR3 amino acids: CASSDIRDGLAKNIQYF. The CDR3 region has the DNA TGTGCCAGCAGTGACATTCGGGACGGCCTAGCCAAAAACATTCAGTACTTC. Based on the CDR3 plus reference TRBV25-1 and TRBJ2-4, the full variable domain is EADIYQTPRYLVIGTGKKITLECSQTMGHDKMYWYQQDPGMELHLIHYSYGVNSTEKGDLSSESTVSRIRTEHFPLTLESARPSHTSQYLCASSDIRDGLAKNIQYFGAGTRLSVL.

This clonotype turned up a few times. The chain links TRBV27 to TRBJ2-1; D possibly matches TRBD1 or TRBD2 (7 bases each). CDR1 and CDR2 (germline): MNHEY, SMNVEV (reference sequence). CDR3 length: 16 residues. V was pared by 6 bases and J by 4 bases, with 19 bases between. The CDR3 DNA reads TGTGCCAGCAGCCAGGGGGGGGCCCTGGGTTACAATGAGCAGTTCTTC. Protein product: CASSQGGALGYNEQFF.

CDR3 in amino acids: CASSRSGTGGYEQYF. In nucleotides, the CDR3 is TGTGCCAGCAGCCGATCCGGGACAGGAGGCTACGAGCAGTACTTC. V gene TRBV4-2 combines with J gene TRBJ2-7, with TRBD1 identical over 8 bases. The V gene end was trimmed by 4 bases and the J gene end by 3 bases; junction bases not matched to a gene: 8. This CDR3 is built from 15 residues. Looked up from germline, CDR1 is LGHNA and CDR2 is YNFKEQ.

V usage is TRBV5-5 and J usage is TRBJ2-7; TRBD1 or TRBD2 may be the D gene (5 bases each). This CDR3 has 15 amino acids. V lost 3 bases, J lost 4 bases, and 17 bases lay in between. The germline V gene encodes CDR1 SGHKS and CDR2 YYEKEE (reference sequence). CDR3 in amino acids: CASSSRPGTQYEQYF. CDR3 nucleotide sequence: TGTGCCAGCAGCTCCAGGCCAGGGACCCAATACGAGCAGTACTTC.

This clonotype was detected many times. The chain joins TRBV29-1 to TRBJ1-2; D unresolved. Trimming pared 3 bases from V and 5 bases from J, leaving 7 bases between. The CDR3 loop spans 11 amino acids. The germline V gene has CDR1 SQVTM and CDR2 ANQGSEA. CDR3 residues: CSVESRYGYTF. The DNA for the CDR3 is TGCAGCGTTGAGTCGCGTTATGGCTACACCTTC.

This rearrangement joins TRBV20-1 to TRBJ2-7; 9 positions agree with TRBD2. The CDR3 length is 15 residues. V shed 3 bases, J shed 0 bases, and the junction held 6 bases outside the gene matches. CDR1 and CDR2 (germline): DFQATT, SNEGSKA (reference sequence). In DNA, the CDR3 is TGCAGTGCTAGGGCCTGGACTAGCGACTCCTACGAGCAGTACTTC. As protein: CSARAWTSDSYEQYF.

This clonotype was detected only a few times. The chain uses TRBV7-9 and TRBJ1-4, with 7 nucleotides matching TRBD1. CDR1 SEHNR and CDR2 FQNEAQ come from the germline V gene (reference sequence). Trimming removed 5 bases from V and 5 bases from J; junction bases left unmatched: 11. The CDR3 covers 16 residues. The CDR3, as DNA: TGTGCCAGCAGCCGCAGGGGGGGCCCAAAGAATGAAAAACTGTTTTTT. The encoded protein is CASSRRGGPKNEKLFF.

The gene calls are TRBV29-1 and TRBJ2-5, with a tentative D call TRBD2 (7 bases). Per germline, CDR1 SQVTM and CDR2 ANQGSEA. The germline V and J ends were trimmed by 0 bases and 5 bases, with 16 bases remaining between them. The CDR3 length is 15 residues. In DNA, the CDR3 is TGCAGCGTTGAAGATTCGGGGGGCGCGGGGGAGACCCAGTACTTC. Translation gives CSVEDSGGAGETQYF.

This clonotype was counted between two and nine times. The chain employs TRBV6-5 and TRBJ2-3; 7 nucleotides line up with TRBD2. CDR3 length: 16 amino acids. V shed 0 bases and J 2 bases; nucleotides not matched to a gene: 5. Germline lookup yields CDR1 MNHEY and CDR2 SVGAGI. CDR3 in DNA: TGTGCCAGCAGTTACTCGAGGACTAGTTCCACAGATACGCAGTATTTT. Translation: CASSYSRTSSTDTQYF.

The chain carries TRBV12-3 or TRBV12-4 and TRBJ2-7; D is ambiguous. V lost 5 bases, J lost 1 base, and 12 bases lay in between. The CDR3 consists of 14 residues. The CDR3 here is CASSPETGSYEQYF. CDR3 DNA sequence: TGTGCCAGCAGTCCCGAGACGGGTTCCTACGAGCAGTACTTC.

The chain recombines TRBV5-1 with TRBJ1-2; D is perhaps TRBD1 (6 bases). Germline CDR1 SGHRS, CDR2 YFSETQ. This CDR3 contains 15 residues. Trimming cost V 4 bases and J 2 bases, with 15 bases left between them. CDR3 nucleotides: TGCGCCAGCAGCCCTACCACAGGGACCAACTATGGCTACACCTTC. This translates into CASSPTTGTNYGYTF.

This rearrangement joins TRBV4-1 to TRBJ1-1, with D perhaps matching TRBD1 (5 bases). Germline V gives CDR1 MGHRA, CDR2 YSYEKL. V was clipped by 0 bases and J by 3 bases, with 14 bases between them. The CDR3 loop spans 16 amino acids. The CDR3: CASSQDNRGFDTEAFF. The CDR3 region has the DNA TGCGCCAGCAGCCAAGATAATAGGGGTTTTGACACTGAAGCTTTCTTT.

The V call is TRBV20-1, the J call TRBJ1-2; D is ambiguous. Germline CDR1 is DFQATT and CDR2 is SNEGSKA (reference sequence). V was pared by 5 bases and J by 0 bases, with 22 bases between. This CDR3 spans 17 amino acids. The chain's CDR3 is CSALAGWKGWPNYGYTF. CDR3 bases: TGCAGTGCTCTGGCGGGGTGGAAGGGATGGCCTAACTATGGCTACACCTTC.

V and J are TRBV15 and TRBJ2-1; 7 nucleotides match TRBD1. CDR1 is LNHNV and CDR2 is YYDKDF in the germline V gene (reference sequence). The CDR3 totals 18 residues. V shed 3 bases, J shed 0 bases, and the junction held 11 bases outside the gene matches. The DNA for the CDR3 is TGTGCCACCAGCAGTCCAGGACAGGACGAACGCTCCTACAATGAGCAGTTCTTC. It translates to CATSSPGQDERSYNEQFF.

V usage is TRBV24-1 and J usage is TRBJ1-2, with D unclear. V shed 2 bases and J shed 5 bases, with 8 bases lying between them. The germline V gene has CDR1 KGHDR and CDR2 SFDVKD. The CDR3 contains 13 residues. The CDR3 region has the DNA TGTGCCACCAGTGATTCGGGCAGATATGGCTACACCTTC. Encoded protein: CATSDSGRYGYTF.

The chain combines TRBV7-9 with TRBJ1-2, with D unclear. The germline gives CDR1 SEHNR, CDR2 FQNEAQ (reference sequence). The V end was cut by 1 base, the J end by 7 bases, with 10 bases between. The CDR3 has 13 residues. Written as DNA, the CDR3 is TGTGCCAGCAGCTTAGTTTCGTTCGTTGGCTACACCTTC. Protein sequence: CASSLVSFVGYTF.